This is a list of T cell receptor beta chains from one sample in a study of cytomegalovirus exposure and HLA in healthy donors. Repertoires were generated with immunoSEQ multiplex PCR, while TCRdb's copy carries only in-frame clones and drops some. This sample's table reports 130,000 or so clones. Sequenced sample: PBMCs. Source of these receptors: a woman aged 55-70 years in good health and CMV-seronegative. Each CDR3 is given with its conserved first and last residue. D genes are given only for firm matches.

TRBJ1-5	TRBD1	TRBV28	TGTGCCAGCAGGACAGGGTACGCTGGCAATCAGCCCCAGCATTTT	CASRTGYAGNQPQHF
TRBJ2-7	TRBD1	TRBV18	TGTGCCAGCTCACCACGAAGGACAGGGGCCTACGAGCAGTACTTC	CASSPRRTGAYEQYF
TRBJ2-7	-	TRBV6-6	TGTGCCAGCAGTTACTCGGAGGGGACTTACGAGCAGTACTTC	CASSYSEGTYEQYF
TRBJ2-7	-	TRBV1	TGCACCAGCAGCCAAGAGGAAGTCGGGGGGCCCTACGAGCAGTACTTC	CTSSQEEVGGPYEQYF
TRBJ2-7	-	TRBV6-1	TGTGCCAGCAGTGAAGAGGGGGGCGGGAGTAACGAGCAGTACTTC	CASSEEGGGSNEQYF
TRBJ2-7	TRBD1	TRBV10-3	TGTGCCATCAGTGACCCCCTGGGGGACAGAGTTTACGAGCAGTACTTC	CAISDPLGDRVYEQYF
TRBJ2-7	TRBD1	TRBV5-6	TGTGCCAGCAGCCGAGGGGACAGGGGACTCTCCGAGCAGTACTTC	CASSRGDRGLSEQYF
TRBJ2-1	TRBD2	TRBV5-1	TGCGCCAGCAGCCTAGCGGGAGACTATTCCAATGAGCAGTTCTTC	CASSLAGDYSNEQFF
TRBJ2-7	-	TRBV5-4	TGTGCCAGCAGCTTGGTTGAACTCTCCTACGAGCAGTACTTC	CASSLVELSYEQYF
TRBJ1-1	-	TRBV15	TGTGCCACCAGCAAGGGGAGGGACACTGAAGCTTTCTTT	CATSKGRDTEAFF
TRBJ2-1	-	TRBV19	TGTGCCAGTAGTATAGCCCCCGCGGTTAGGGGGCGGGACGACAATGAGCAGTTCTTC	CASSIAPAVRGRDDNEQFF
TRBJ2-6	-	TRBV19	TGTGCCAGTAGTATTGAGGGGGCTGGGGCCAACGTCCTGACTTTC	CASSIEGAGANVLTF
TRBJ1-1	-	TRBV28	TGTGCCAGCAGCCTTCATGAGGACAGATCACCTTTCTTT	CASSLHEDRSPFF
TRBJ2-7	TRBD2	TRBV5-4	TGTGCCAGCAGCTCCGGCGGGGGCTCCTACGAGCAGTACTTC	CASSSGGGSYEQYF
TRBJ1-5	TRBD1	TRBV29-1	TGCAGCGTGCCAATGGGACAGGGTAGGCAGCCCCAGCATTTT	CSVPMGQGRQPQHF
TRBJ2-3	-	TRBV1	TGCACCAGCAGCCAAAATAGCGGGGGCACAGATACGCAGTATTTT	CTSSQNSGGTDTQYF
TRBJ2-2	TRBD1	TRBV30	TGTGCCTGGAGGGGACAGGGGGCGGGCGGGGAGCTGTTTTTT	CAWRGQGAGGELFF
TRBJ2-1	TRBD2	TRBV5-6	TGTGCCAGCAGCTTGGTTGGGGGAGGGTCCTACAATGAGCAGTTCTTC	CASSLVGGGSYNEQFF
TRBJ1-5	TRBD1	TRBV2	TGTGCCAGCGGCCGGGACAGGGGGTTTCAGCCCCAGCATTTT	CASGRDRGFQPQHF
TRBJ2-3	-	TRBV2	TGTGCCAGCCGACGCGAGGGACTTATCAACACAGATACGCAGTATTTT	CASRREGLINTDTQYF
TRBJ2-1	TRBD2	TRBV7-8	TGTGCCAGCAGCTTAGCGTCCGGGACTAGGGTTAACAATGAGCAGTTCTTC	CASSLASGTRVNNEQFF
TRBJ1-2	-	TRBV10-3	TGTGCCATCAGTGAAGGAGGGGTCGGCTACACCTTC	CAISEGGVGYTF
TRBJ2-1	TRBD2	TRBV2	TGTGCCAGCAGCCTCGGGGGGGCTCTGTTCTTC	CASSLGGALFF
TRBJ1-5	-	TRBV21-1	TGTGCCAGCAGCAAGGACAGGAACCATAGCAATCAGCCCCAGCATTTT	CASSKDRNHSNQPQHF
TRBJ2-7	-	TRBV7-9	TGTGCCAGCAGCTCAGGACTGTACGAGCAGTACTTC	CASSSGLYEQYF
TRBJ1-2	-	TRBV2	TGTGCCAGCAGTGCGGCAGGGTCCCCTAACTATGGCTACACCTTC	CASSAAGSPNYGYTF
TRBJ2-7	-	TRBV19	TGTGCCAGTAGTATGATAGGGGCGTCCGACTACGAGCAGTACTTC	CASSMIGASDYEQYF
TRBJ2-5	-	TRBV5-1	TGCGCCAGCAGCTCTACTACCGGGGAGACCCAGTACTTC	CASSSTTGETQYF
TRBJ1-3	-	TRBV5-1	TGCGCCAGCAGCTTGGGGGGACATTTGGCTGGAAACACCATATATTTT	CASSLGGHLAGNTIYF
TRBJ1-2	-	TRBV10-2	TGCGCCAGCAGTGAAGAACCGTTTGGCTTCTATGGCTACACCTTC	CASSEEPFGFYGYTF
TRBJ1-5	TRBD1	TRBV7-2	TGTGCCAGCAGCTTAACAGGGGGGGAGCCCCAGCATTTT	CASSLTGGEPQHF
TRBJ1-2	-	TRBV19	TGTGCCAGTAGTCTAATCACCACAGGGAGTGCGGGCTATGGCTACACCTTC	CASSLITTGSAGYGYTF
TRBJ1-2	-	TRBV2	TGTGCCAGCAGTGAAAACCCGGGGTGGGATGGCTACACCTTC	CASSENPGWDGYTF
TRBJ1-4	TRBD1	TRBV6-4	TGTGCCAGCTCAACAGGGGCGGGAGGTGAAAAACTGTTTTTT	CASSTGAGGEKLFF
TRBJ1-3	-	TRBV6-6	TGTGCCAGCAACAACGGAAACACCATATATTTT	CASNNGNTIYF
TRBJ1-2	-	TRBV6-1	TGTGCCAGCAGCCCCCTCAGGGGAGCGTCTGGCTACACCTTC	CASSPLRGASGYTF
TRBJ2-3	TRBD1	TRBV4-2	TGTGCCAGCAGCCAAGCCTATACCGGGACAGGGGTCAGGGGAGATACGCAGTATTTT	CASSQAYTGTGVRGDTQYF
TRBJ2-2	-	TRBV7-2	TGTGCCAGCAGCTCCCCTAAAGACTCCCGGACCGGGGAGCTGTTTTTT	CASSSPKDSRTGELFF
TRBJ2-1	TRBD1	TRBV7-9	TGTGCCAGCAGCTTAGTTGGACAGGGTGGCAATGAGCAGTTCTTC	CASSLVGQGGNEQFF
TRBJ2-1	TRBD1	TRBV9	TGTGCCAGCAGCGGCCTGGGACAGGGAACGTACAATGAGCAGTTCTTC	CASSGLGQGTYNEQFF
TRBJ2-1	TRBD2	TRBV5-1	TGCGCCAGCAGCTTGGGTTGGACTAGCGGGGGGGAATCAACTTCTCAGTTCTTC	CASSLGWTSGGESTSQFF
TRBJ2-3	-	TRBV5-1	TGCGCCAGCAGCTTAGCGGATACGCAGTATTTT	CASSLADTQYF
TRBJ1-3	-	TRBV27	TGTGCCAGCAGTACCACAGGGACAGGAAACACCATATATTTT	CASSTTGTGNTIYF
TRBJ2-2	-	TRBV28	TGTGCCAGCAGTTTTGTATCAGGCAGGGGAACGGACGGGGAGCTGTTTTTT	CASSFVSGRGTDGELFF
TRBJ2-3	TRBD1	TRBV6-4	TGTGCCAGAGGACAGGACACAGATACGCAGTATTTT	CARGQDTDTQYF
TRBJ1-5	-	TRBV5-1	TGCGCCAGCAGCTTGCAAGGCGGGGATCAGCCCCAGCATTTT	CASSLQGGDQPQHF
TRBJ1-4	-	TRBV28	TGTGCCAGCGACCGTCGGGGGATGGGGGAAAAACTGTTTTTT	CASDRRGMGEKLFF
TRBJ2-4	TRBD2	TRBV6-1	TGTGCCATCTTGGCGGGGGTAGCCAAAAACATTCAGTACTTC	CAILAGVAKNIQYF
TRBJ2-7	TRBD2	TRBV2	TGTGCCAGCAGTGAAGGTTATAGCGGGAGGTTTCGAACCTACGAGCAGTACTTC	CASSEGYSGRFRTYEQYF
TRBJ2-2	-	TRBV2	TGTGCCAGCAGTGAAGCGCGGAACACCGGGGAGCTGTTTTTT	CASSEARNTGELFF
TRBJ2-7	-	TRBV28	TGTGCCAGCAGTCCCGGCCAGGCCCCCTACGAGCAGTACTTC	CASSPGQAPYEQYF
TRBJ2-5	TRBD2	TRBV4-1	TGCGCCAGCAGCAACACCTTAGCGGGGGGTGAAGAGACCCAGTACTTC	CASSNTLAGGEETQYF
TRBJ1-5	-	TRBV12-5	TGTGCTAGTGGTTCCTCACCCTCAAAAAAGGAGAACAATCAGCCCCAGCATTTT	CASGSSPSKKENNQPQHF
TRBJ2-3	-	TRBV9	TGTGCCAGCAGCGTAGGTGCAGGGTATAGCACAGATACGCAGTATTTT	CASSVGAGYSTDTQYF
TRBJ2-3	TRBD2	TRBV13	TGTGCCAGCAGCTTAAGGACTAGCGGTACAGATACGCAGTATTTT	CASSLRTSGTDTQYF
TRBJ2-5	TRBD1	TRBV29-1	TGCAGCGTCGATGACAGGGGTCTAACGGAGACCCAGTACTTC	CSVDDRGLTETQYF
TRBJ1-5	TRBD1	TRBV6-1	TGTGCCAGCAGTGCACAGGGGGGAAATCAGCCCCAGCATTTT	CASSAQGGNQPQHF